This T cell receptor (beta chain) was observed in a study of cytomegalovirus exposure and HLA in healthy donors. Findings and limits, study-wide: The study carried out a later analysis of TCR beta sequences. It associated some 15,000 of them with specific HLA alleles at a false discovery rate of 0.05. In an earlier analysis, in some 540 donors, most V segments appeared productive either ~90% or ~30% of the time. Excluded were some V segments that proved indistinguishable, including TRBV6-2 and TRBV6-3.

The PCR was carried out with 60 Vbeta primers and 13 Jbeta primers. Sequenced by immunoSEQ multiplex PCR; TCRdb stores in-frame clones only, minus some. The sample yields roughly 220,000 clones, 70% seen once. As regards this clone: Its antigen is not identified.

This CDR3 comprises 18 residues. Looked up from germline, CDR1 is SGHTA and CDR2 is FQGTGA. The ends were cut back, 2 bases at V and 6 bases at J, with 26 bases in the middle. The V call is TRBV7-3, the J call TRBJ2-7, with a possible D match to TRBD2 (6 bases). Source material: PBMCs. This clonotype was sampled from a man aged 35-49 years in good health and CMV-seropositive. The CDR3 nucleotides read TGTGCCAGCAGCTTAGTTGGTAGCGGTTATCACTATAACTGCGAGCAGTACTTC. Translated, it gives CASSLVGSGYHYNCEQYF.